These 13 T cell receptor beta chains share one sample of origin, sequenced in a study of regulatory T cells in long-lasting Graves disease. Assembly of TCR beta libraries relied on iRepertoire HTBI primers together with Arm-PCR of CDR3 regions. TCRdb fed the multiplex PCR reads into MiXCR, producing one record per CDR3 protein. Here the sample spans roughly 350,000 distinct CDR3 sequences, roughly 17% being singletons. Time point denoted: newly diagnosed GD, antithyroid drugs for less than 3 months. There was RNA extracted from PBMCs, and the TCR library was made from it. This sample was also put to use in a study of T cells in Graves' hyperthyroidism and ophthalmopathy.

The sequencing here drew on peripheral blood mononuclear cells (PBMCs), taken at new diagnosis, from a patient treated with antithyroid drugs. The receptors stem from a young woman with Graves disease.

This clonotype was detected ten times or more. This chain links TRBV29-1 with TRBJ2-1; D tentatively reads TRBD1 or TRBD2 (7 bases each). Germline loops: CDR1 SQVTM, CDR2 ANQGSEA. V shed 7 bases and J shed 4 bases, with 11 bases lying between them. The CDR3 consists of 12 residues. The CDR3 reads CSGRGGYNEQFF. The CDR3 region has the DNA TGCAGCGGCAGGGGGGGATACAATGAGCAGTTCTTC.

This clonotype showed up many times. The chain combines TRBV2 with TRBJ1-1; D not resolved. The CDR3 has 12 residues. V was shortened by 6 bases and J by 1 base, with 6 bases between the two germline ends. CDR1 and CDR2 from the germline V gene are SNHLY and FYNNEI. The DNA of the CDR3 is TGTGCCAGCAGCCCGCAGAACACTGAAGCTTTCTTT. It yields the protein CASSPQNTEAFF. Full variable domain (outside the CDR3, taken from reference TRBV2 and TRBJ1-1): EPEVTQTPSHQVTQMGQEVILRCVPISNHLYFYWYRQILGQKVEFLVSFYNNEISEKSEIFDDQFSVERPDGSNFTLKIRSTKLEDSAMYFCASSPQNTEAFFGQGTRLTVV.

This clonotype was seen many times. The rearrangement uses TRBV10-3 and TRBJ1-2, with 7 nucleotides matching TRBD1. Per germline, CDR1 ENHRY and CDR2 SYGVKD. With 3 bases clipped from V and 8 bases from J, the junction kept 6 bases outside the gene matches. The CDR3 is made up of 13 amino acids. This chain's CDR3 is CAISDQGVVGYTF. In DNA, the CDR3 is TGTGCCATCAGTGACCAGGGGGTTGTGGGCTACACCTTC.

This clonotype was picked up many times. The chain uses TRBV27 and TRBJ1-6; no clear D gene. Germline V lookup: CDR1 MNHEY, CDR2 SMNVEV (reference sequence). The CDR3 has 17 residues. V lost 5 bases and J lost 0, with 14 bases in between. CDR3 nucleotides: TGTGCCAGCAGTCCCCCCCGTGGGAGCTCCTATAATTCACCCCTCCACTTT. Translation: CASSPPRGSSYNSPLHF.

Many counts were recorded for this clonotype. The chain couples TRBV12-3 or TRBV12-4 to TRBJ1-4; D gene unclear. This CDR3 has 13 residues. Trimming cost V 6 bases and J 7 bases, with 12 bases left between them. The CDR3 DNA reads TGTGCCAGCAGCCTTCCTTTGGGTGAAAAACTGTTTTTT. Translation: CASSLPLGEKLFF.

This clonotype came up a few times. J is TRBJ2-2 and V is TRBV6-1, with TRBD2 matching over 12 bases. The CDR3 is 17 amino acids. With 4 bases clipped from V and 0 bases from J, the junction kept 3 bases outside the gene matches. Germline CDR1 reads MNHNS; CDR2 reads SASEGT. This CDR3 reads CASSVSSGGANTGELFF. For the CDR3, the DNA is TGTGCCAGCAGTGTTTCTAGCGGGGGGGCGAACACCGGGGAGCTGTTTTTT.

This clonotype came up many times. The genes are TRBV30 and TRBJ2-1; TRBD2 aligns across 8 bases. The V gene end was trimmed by 2 bases and the J gene end by 3 bases; junction bases not matched to a gene: 3. The V gene's germline CDR1 is GTSNPN and CDR2 SVGIG (reference sequence). This CDR3 is 14 amino acids long. The CDR3 spells CAWSSLAGYNEQFF. In nucleotides, the CDR3 is TGTGCCTGGAGTTCTCTAGCGGGCTACAATGAGCAGTTCTTC.

With respect to this clonotype: At one of its ends the junction is not consistent with the germline gene, which may arise from a read error. This rearrangement joins TRBV7-7 to TRBJ2-5, with 12 bases identical to TRBD2. This CDR3 has 16 residues. Germline CDR1 and CDR2: SSHAT and FNYEAQ (reference sequence). The CDR3 coding sequence is TGTGCTAGCAGCCTCGGACTAGCGGGATCTGGAGAGACCCAGTACTTC. Protein: CASSLGLAGSGETQYF. Variable domain in full (rest from reference TRBV7-7 and TRBJ2-5): GAGVSQSPRYKVTKRGQDVTLRCDPISSHATLYWYQQALGQGPEFLTYFNYEAQPDKSGLPSDRFSAERPEGSISTLTIQRTEQRDSAMYRCASSLGLAGSGETQYFGPGTRLLVL.

This clonotype was found many times. The chain combines TRBV14 with TRBJ2-3; D uncertain. The V and J ends lost 3 bases and 8 bases respectively, with 12 bases between them. CDR1 is SGHDN and CDR2 is FVKESK in the germline V gene. This CDR3 region has 13 residues. CDR3 nucleotides: TGTGCCAGCAGCCACGAAAGGGCCCCTACGCAGTATTTT. Translated, it gives CASSHERAPTQYF.

This chain's CDR3 is CASSKGGLYEQYF. CDR3 nucleotide sequence: TGTGCCAGTAGTAAAGGGGGCCTCTACGAGCAGTACTTC. This sequence joins TRBV19 and TRBJ2-7; 7 bases match TRBD1. Germline V gives CDR1 LNHDA, CDR2 SQIVND (reference sequence). V was pared by 4 bases and J by 3 bases, with 3 bases of the junction left unmatched. This CDR3 contains 13 residues.

V and J are TRBV30 and TRBJ1-2; 7 nucleotides agree with TRBD1. This CDR3 comprises 16 residues. Germline CDR1 is GTSNPN and CDR2 is SVGIG (reference sequence). V shed 2 bases, J shed 5 bases, and the junction held 14 bases outside the gene matches. CDR3 region: CAWSRAWDSQLYGYTF. The CDR3 DNA follows: TGTGCCTGGAGTAGGGCTTGGGACAGCCAATTATATGGCTACACCTTC.

This sequence joins TRBV19 and TRBJ1-1; D unclear. The CDR3 sequence is 14 residues long. V gave up 2 bases and J gave up 1 base, with 8 bases separating them. Germline-derived CDR1 and CDR2 are LNHDA and SQIVND (reference sequence). The CDR3 nucleotides read TGTGCCAGTAGTATATTCGGGGAGAACACTGAAGCTTTCTTT. As protein: CASSIFGENTEAFF.

This clonotype was found a few times. The V gene is TRBV5-5, the J gene TRBJ2-3, with 9 bases fitting TRBD1. This CDR3 contains 15 residues. With V trimmed by 4 bases and J by 0 bases, 3 bases remained unmatched. Germline loops: CDR1 SGHKS, CDR2 YYEKEE (reference sequence). The CDR3 DNA follows: TGTGCCAGCAGCGGACAGGGGCCTAGCACAGATACGCAGTATTTT. It translates to CASSGQGPSTDTQYF.